This T cell receptor beta chain emerged from a study of siplizumab effects on memory and regulatory T cells. The data were produced by immunoSEQ multiplex PCR, yet TCRdb's version contains in-frame clones alone and is incomplete. The table records about 110,000 clones, about 92% of them present only once. Notes on the study in general: Roughly 75-95% of dividing CD4+ or CD8+ clones were without an attributable naive or memory phenotype. Naive T cell populations appeared to exhibit greater diversity than memory cells and appeared to be major alloresponse contributors. Proliferating Tregs taken from siplizumab cultures were not shown to have a confirmed suppressive function. Siplizumab produced a significant drop in alloreactive sequences attributable to unstimulated CD4+ memory cells.

Worth noting for this clone: Antigen: not known.

The specimen sequenced was Tregs sorted from blood. This clonotype originated in a human donor in good health.

DNA for the CDR3: TGTGCCAGCAGTCCATACGATACGCAGTATTTT. This gives the protein CASSPYDTQYF. The chain couples TRBV7-8 to TRBJ2-3; no definite D call. V was trimmed by 6 bases and J by 6 bases, leaving 7 bases between them. Germline CDR1 and CDR2: SGHVS and FQNEAQ. The CDR3 is 11 amino acids.